This TCR beta chain is drawn from a study of blood T cell repertoires in COVID-19. Study information: PBMCs, B-cell-depleted T cells, or T cells were the source of the cDNA or gDNA that made up the material.

Here immunoSEQ multiplex PCR was the method, and the copy in TCRdb shows in-frame clones only, minus some. The sample shows roughly 280,000 clones, about 88% of them seen only once. This receptor was taken from a man aged 25 to 40 with active or convalescent COVID-19. The sequenced sample consisted of peripheral blood.

The chain's CDR3 is CASSQGRHSNQPQHF. The CDR3 region has the DNA TGTGCCAGCAGCCAAGGCAGGCATAGCAATCAGCCCCAGCATTTT. The rearrangement joins TRBV3-1 (or the pseudogene TRBV3-2) to TRBJ1-5; D remains ambiguous. The CDR3 length is 15 residues. CDR1 is LGHDT and CDR2 is YNNKEL in the germline V gene (reference sequence). The germline V and J ends were trimmed by 1 base and 0 bases, with 7 bases remaining between them.